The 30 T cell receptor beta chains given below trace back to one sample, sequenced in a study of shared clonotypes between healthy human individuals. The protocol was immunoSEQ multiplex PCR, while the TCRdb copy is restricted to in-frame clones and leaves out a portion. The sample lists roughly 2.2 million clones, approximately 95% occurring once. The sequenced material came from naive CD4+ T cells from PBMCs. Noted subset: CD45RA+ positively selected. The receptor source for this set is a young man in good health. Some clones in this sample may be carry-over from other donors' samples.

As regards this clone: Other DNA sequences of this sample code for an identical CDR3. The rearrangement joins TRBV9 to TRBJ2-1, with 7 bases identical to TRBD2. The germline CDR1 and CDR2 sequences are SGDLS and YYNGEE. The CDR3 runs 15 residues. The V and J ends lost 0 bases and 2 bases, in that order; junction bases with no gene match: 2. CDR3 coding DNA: TGTGCCAGCAGCGTAGCGGGGGGAACCTACAATGAGCAGTTCTTC. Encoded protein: CASSVAGGTYNEQFF. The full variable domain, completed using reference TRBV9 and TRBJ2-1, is DSGVTQTPKHLITATGQRVTLRCSPRSGDLSVYWYQQSLDQGLQFLIQYYNGEERAKGNILERFSAQQFPDLHSELNLSSLELGDSALYFCASSVAGGTYNEQFFGPGTRLTVL.

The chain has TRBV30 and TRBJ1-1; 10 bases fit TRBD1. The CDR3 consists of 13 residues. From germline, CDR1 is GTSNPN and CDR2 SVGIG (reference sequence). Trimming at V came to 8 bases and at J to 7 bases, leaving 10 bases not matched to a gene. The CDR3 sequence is CAGTGDGFGEAFF. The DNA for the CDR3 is TGTGCCGGGACAGGGGATGGATTTGGTGAAGCTTTCTTT.

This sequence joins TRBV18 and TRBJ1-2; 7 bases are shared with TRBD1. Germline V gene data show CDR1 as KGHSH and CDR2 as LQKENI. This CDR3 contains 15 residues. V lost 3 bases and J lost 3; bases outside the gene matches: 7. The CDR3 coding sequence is TGTGCCAGCTCACCTTCGACAGGGAAGGACTATGGCTACACCTTC. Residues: CASSPSTGKDYGYTF.

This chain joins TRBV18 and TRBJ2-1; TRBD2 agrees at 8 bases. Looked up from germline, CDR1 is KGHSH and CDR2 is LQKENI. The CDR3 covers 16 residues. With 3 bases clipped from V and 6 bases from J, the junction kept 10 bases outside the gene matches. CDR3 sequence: CASSPNQLAVTNEQFF. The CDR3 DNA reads TGTGCCAGCTCACCCAATCAACTAGCGGTAACCAATGAGCAGTTCTTC.

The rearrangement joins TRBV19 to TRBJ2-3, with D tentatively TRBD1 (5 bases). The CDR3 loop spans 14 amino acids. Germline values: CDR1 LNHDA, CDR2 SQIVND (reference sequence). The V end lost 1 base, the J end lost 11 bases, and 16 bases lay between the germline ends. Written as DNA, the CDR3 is TGTGCCAGTAGTATAGTAGGGGCCAGATACGGGCAGTATTTT. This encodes CASSIVGARYGQYF.

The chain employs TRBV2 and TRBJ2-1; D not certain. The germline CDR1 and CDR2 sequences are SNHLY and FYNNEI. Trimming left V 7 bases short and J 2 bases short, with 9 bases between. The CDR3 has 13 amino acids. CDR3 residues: CASNRWAYNEQFF. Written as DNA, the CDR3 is TGTGCCAGCAACCGGTGGGCCTACAATGAGCAGTTCTTC. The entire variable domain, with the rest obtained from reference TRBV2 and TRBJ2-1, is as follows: EPEVTQTPSHQVTQMGQEVILRCVPISNHLYFYWYRQILGQKVEFLVSFYNNEISEKSEIFDDQFSVERPDGSNFTLKIRSTKLEDSAMYFCASNRWAYNEQFFGPGTRLTVL.

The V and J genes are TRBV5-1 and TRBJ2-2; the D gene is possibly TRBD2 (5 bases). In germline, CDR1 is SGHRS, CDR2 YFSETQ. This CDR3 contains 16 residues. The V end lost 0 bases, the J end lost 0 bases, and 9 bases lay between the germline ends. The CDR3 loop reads CASSLDGGPNTGELFF. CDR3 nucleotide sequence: TGCGCCAGCAGCTTGGATGGCGGGCCGAACACCGGGGAGCTGTTTTTT.

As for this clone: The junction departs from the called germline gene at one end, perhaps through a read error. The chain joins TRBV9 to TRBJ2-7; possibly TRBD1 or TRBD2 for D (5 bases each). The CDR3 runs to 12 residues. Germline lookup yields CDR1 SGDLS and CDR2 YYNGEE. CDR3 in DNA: TGTGCCAGCAGCGTAGCTCGCGGTTTGAGGGGATTC. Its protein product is CASSVARGLRGF.

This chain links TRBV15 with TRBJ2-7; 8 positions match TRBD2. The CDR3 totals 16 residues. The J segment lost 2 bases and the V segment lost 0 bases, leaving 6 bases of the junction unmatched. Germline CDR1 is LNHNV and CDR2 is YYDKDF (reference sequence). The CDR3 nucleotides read TGTGCCACCAGCAGAGAACTAGCGGCAGTAGCCTACGAGCAGTACTTC. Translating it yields CATSRELAAVAYEQYF.

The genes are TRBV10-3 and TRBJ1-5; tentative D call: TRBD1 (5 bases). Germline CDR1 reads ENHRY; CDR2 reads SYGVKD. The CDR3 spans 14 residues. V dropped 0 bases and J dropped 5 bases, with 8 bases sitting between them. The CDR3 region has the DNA TGTGCCATCAGTGAGTCGCAGGGACATCAGCCCCAGCATTTT. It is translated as CAISESQGHQPQHF.

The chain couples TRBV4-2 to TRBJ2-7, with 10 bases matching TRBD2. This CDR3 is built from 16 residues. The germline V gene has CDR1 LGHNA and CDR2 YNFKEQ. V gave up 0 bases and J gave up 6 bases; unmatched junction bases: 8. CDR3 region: CASSQDPSGSSGEQYF. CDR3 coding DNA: TGTGCCAGCAGCCAAGATCCTAGCGGGAGTTCGGGCGAGCAGTACTTC.

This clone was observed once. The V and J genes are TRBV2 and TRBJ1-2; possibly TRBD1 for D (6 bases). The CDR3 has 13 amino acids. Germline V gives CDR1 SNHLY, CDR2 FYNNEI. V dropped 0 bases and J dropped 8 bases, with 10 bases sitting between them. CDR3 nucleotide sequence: TGTGCCAGCAGTGAAGCGCTTCAGGGGGGCTACACCTTC. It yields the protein CASSEALQGGYTF.

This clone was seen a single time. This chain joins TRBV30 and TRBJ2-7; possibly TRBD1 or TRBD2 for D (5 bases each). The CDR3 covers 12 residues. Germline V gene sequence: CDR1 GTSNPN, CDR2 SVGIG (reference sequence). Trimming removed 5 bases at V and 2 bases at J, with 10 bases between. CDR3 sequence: CAWGRDAYEQYF. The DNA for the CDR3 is TGTGCCTGGGGCCGGGACGCCTACGAGCAGTACTTC.

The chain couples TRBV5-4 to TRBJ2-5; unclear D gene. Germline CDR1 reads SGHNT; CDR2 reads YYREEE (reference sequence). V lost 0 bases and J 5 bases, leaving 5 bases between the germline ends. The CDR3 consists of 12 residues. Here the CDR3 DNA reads TGTGCCAGCAGCTTGGTCATGGAGACCCAGTACTTC. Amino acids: CASSLVMETQYF.

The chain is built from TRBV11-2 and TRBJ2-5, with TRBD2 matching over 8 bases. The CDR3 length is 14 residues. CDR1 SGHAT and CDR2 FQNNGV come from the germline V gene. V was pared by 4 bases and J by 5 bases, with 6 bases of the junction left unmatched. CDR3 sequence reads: CASSSVAGWETQYF. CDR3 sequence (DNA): TGTGCCAGCAGCTCCGTAGCGGGATGGGAGACCCAGTACTTC.

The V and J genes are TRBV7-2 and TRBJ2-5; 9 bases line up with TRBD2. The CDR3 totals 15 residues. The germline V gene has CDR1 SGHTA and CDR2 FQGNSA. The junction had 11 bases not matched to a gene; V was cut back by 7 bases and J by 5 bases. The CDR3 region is CASIPGSGGWETQYF. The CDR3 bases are TGTGCCAGCATCCCCGGAAGCGGGGGGTGGGAGACCCAGTACTTC.

The CDR3 DNA reads as TGTGCCAGCAGCTTGGCAGGCCAAACTAATGAAAAACTGTTTTTT. Translating it yields CASSLAGQTNEKLFF. The rearrangement joins TRBV5-4 to TRBJ1-4; no definite D call. From germline, CDR1 is SGHNT and CDR2 YYREEE (reference sequence). The CDR3 length is 15 residues. Trimming removed 0 bases from V and 1 base from J, with 7 bases in between.

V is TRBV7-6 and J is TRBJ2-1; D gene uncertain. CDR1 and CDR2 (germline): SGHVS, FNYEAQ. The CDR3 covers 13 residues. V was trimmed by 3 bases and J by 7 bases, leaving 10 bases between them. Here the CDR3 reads CASSFSRGNEQFF. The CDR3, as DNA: TGTGCCAGCAGCTTTAGTCGTGGGAATGAGCAGTTCTTC.

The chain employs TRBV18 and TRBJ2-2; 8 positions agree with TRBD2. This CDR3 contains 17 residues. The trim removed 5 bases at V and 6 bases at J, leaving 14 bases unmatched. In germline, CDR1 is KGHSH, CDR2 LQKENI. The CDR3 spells CASSTSSGIIISGELFF. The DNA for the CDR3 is TGTGCCAGCTCAACAAGTAGCGGGATAATTATTTCCGGGGAGCTGTTTTTT.

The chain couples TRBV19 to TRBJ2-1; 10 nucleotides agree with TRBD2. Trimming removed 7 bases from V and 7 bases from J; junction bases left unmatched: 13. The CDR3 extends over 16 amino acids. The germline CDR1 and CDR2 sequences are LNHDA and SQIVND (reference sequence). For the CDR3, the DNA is TGTGCCAGTACTCTCCAGCGGACTAGCGGCTATAATGAGCAGTTCTTC. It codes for CASTLQRTSGYNEQFF. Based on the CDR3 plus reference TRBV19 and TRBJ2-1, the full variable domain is DGGITQSPKYLFRKEGQNVTLSCEQNLNHDAMYWYRQDPGQGLRLIYYSQIVNDFQKGDIAEGYSVSREKKESFPLTVTSAQKNPTAFYLCASTLQRTSGYNEQFFGPGTRLTVL.

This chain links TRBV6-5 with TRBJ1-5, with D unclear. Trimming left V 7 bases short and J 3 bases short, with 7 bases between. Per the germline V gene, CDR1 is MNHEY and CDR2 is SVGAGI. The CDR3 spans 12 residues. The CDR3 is CASMVNNQPQHF. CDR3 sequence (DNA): TGTGCCAGCATGGTCAACAATCAGCCCCAGCATTTT.

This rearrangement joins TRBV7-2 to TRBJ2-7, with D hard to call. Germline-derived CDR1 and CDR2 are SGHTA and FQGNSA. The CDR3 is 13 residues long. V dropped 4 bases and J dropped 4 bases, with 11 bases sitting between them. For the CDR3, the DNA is TGTGCCAGCAGCTCCGGTAGACAATACGAGCAGTACTTC. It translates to CASSSGRQYEQYF.

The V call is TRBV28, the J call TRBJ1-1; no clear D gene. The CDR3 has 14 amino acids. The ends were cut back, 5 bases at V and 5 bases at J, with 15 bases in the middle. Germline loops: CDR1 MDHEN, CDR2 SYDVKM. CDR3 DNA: TGTGCCAGCAGTCCCGACTGGCTCACGACTGAAGCTTTCTTT. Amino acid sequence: CASSPDWLTTEAFF.

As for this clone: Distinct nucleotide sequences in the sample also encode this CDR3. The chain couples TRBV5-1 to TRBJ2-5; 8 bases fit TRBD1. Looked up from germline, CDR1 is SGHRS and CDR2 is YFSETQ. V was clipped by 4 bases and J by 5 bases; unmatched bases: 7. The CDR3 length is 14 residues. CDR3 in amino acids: CASSPTGGAETQYF. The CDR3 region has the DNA TGCGCCAGCAGCCCTACAGGGGGAGCGGAGACCCAGTACTTC.

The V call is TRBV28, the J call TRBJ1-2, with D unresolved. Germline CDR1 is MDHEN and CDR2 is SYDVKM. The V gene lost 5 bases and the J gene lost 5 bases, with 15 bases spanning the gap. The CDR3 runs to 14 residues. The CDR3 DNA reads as TGTGCCAGCAGTCCTGTGTCAGTATGGTATGGCTACACCTTC. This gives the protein CASSPVSVWYGYTF.

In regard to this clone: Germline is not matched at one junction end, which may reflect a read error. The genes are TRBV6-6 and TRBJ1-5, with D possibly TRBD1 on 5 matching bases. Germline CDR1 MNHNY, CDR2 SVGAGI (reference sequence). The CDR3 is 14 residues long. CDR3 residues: CAISESDGDQPQHF. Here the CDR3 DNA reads TGTGCCATCAGTGAGTCAGACGGGGACCAGCCCCAGCATTTT.

The CDR3 DNA is TGTGCCAGCACTTCGGACAGCACTAATGAAAAACTGTTTTTT. It codes for CASTSDSTNEKLFF. The V gene is TRBV6-1, the J gene TRBJ1-4, with a tentative D call TRBD1 (6 bases). V was shortened by 7 bases and J by 2 bases, with 11 bases between the two germline ends. Germline V gene sequence: CDR1 MNHNS, CDR2 SASEGT. CDR3 length equals 14 residues.

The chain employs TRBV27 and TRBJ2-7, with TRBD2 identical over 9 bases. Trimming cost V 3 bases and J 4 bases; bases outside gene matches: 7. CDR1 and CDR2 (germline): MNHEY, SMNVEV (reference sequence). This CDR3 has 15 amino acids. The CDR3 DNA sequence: TGTGCCAGCAGTTTGTTCCTAGCGGGGCGGTACGAGCAGTACTTC. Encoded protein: CASSLFLAGRYEQYF.

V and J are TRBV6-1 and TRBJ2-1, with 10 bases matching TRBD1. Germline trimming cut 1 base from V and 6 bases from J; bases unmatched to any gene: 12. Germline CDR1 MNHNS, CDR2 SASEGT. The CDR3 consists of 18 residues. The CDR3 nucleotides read TGTGCCAGCAGTGAAGGTCTATGGAGGAGACAGGGGGCCAATGAGCAGTTCTTC. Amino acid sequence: CASSEGLWRRQGANEQFF.

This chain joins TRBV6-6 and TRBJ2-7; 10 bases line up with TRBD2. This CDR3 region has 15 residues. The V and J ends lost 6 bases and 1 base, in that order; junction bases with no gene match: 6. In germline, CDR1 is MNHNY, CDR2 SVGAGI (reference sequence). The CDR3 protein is CASSTDSGRSYEQYF. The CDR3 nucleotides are TGTGCCAGCAGCACCGATAGCGGGAGGTCCTACGAGCAGTACTTC.